A selection of T cell receptor beta chains follows, all from one sample in a study of CXCR3-negative and CXCR3-positive naive CD8 T cells. TCRdb re-analyzed the 5' RACE reads; it lists each CDR3 protein once, without DNA. The sample spans more than 100,000 distinct CDR3 sequences; the ten largest clones claim 0.41%. The specimen was naive CXCR3+ CD8+ T cells from blood. The receptor set was obtained from a human donor in good health. Some clones in this sample may be carry-over from other donors' samples. Each CDR3 is given with its conserved first and last residue. The order of the fields is V gene, J gene, CDR3 protein.

TRBV7-7	TRBJ2-1	CASSFSPGASDEQFF
TRBV4-2	TRBJ1-5	CASSQGQELNQPQHF
TRBV20-1	TRBJ2-7	CSVPTSPNSYEQYF
TRBV14	TRBJ2-1	CVSSPLGGSRANYYNEQFF
TRBV25-1	TRBJ2-1	CDSIVGGEQFF
TRBV12-3/TRBV12-4	TRBJ1-2	CASYGPEGYTF
TRBV5-1	TRBJ2-1	CASTGGGSYNEQFF
TRBV12-3/TRBV12-4	TRBJ1-5	CASSVRQGEDNQPQHF
TRBV6-2/TRBV6-3	TRBJ2-1	CASSYAFRRTSGSSGQFF
TRBV19	TRBJ2-2	CASMGLNTGELFF
TRBV20-1	TRBJ2-7	CSARGDVFYEQYF
TRBV7-8	TRBJ2-1	CASSLTSGQGIAGDEQFF
TRBV9	TRBJ2-5	CASSSGWGPGETQYF
TRBV10-3	TRBJ1-1	CAISENSLRTEAFF
TRBV28	TRBJ2-5	CASSYGLGRGETQYF
TRBV6-6	TRBJ2-7	CASSYGTGLYEQYF
TRBV5-5	TRBJ2-3	CASSSPRLAGSTDTQYF
TRBV7-9	TRBJ1-1	CASCSLVVQGTEAFF
TRBV10-1	TRBJ2-5	CASSDAPGAETQYF
TRBV28	TRBJ2-7	CASKVSRHREQYF
TRBV5-1	TRBJ2-2	CASSLVGPVITGELFF
TRBV13	TRBJ1-2	CASSSRGARGYTF
TRBV21-1	TRBJ2-1	CASSKVLQGAGSYNEQFF
TRBV10-3	TRBJ1-2	CAISEEGQSRNGYTF
TRBV7-9	TRBJ1-5	CASGEQGHQPQHF
TRBV13	TRBJ2-7	CASSLGVPYEQYF
TRBV12-3/TRBV12-4	TRBJ2-3	CASSLLDRGDTQYF
TRBV29-1	TRBJ2-1	CSVTKGLHPTEQFF
TRBV27	TRBJ2-7	CASSLRSPSYEQYF
TRBV20-1	TRBJ1-6	CSVAGSNYNSPLHF
TRBV7-8	TRBJ2-2	CASSIRAGLAGAAGELFF
TRBV25-1	TRBJ2-2	CASSESSDTGELFF
TRBV7-8	TRBJ2-3	CASSLLAGDADTQYF
TRBV14	TRBJ1-5	CASSQAGWEPQHF
TRBV7-9	TRBJ2-2	CASSSHGRRISTGELFF
TRBV4-1	TRBJ2-1	CASSQEAGWSNEQFF
TRBV29-1	TRBJ2-2	CSVPGTVTGELFF
TRBV12-3/TRBV12-4	TRBJ2-5	CASSLQETQYF
TRBV7-2	TRBJ2-1	CASSPLAGINNEQFF
TRBV12-3/TRBV12-4	TRBJ2-1	CASSWGTSYNEQFF
TRBV5-1	TRBJ2-3	CASSLRRDMTDTQYF
TRBV20-1	TRBJ2-1	CSARGRSSYNEQFF
TRBV27	TRBJ2-3	CASSPRPMTAVTQYF
TRBV27	TRBJ1-2	CASRTGNYGYTF
TRBV13	TRBJ2-2	CASSLETVSQSEGGRITGELFF
TRBV12-3/TRBV12-4	TRBJ1-2	CASSLARQDPYGYTF
TRBV28	TRBJ2-7	CASSFLGRRGAEQYF
TRBV28	TRBJ1-2	CASRDRDRGVYGYTF
TRBV14	TRBJ2-7	CASSRGLAGYEQYF
TRBV6-6	TRBJ1-2	CASRRERDYGYTF
TRBV15	TRBJ1-2	CATSRIGENGYTF
TRBV28	TRBJ2-5	CASSSGQGEETQYF
TRBV4-3	TRBJ2-7	CASSEGLDLSYEQYF
TRBV14	TRBJ1-1	CASSQDRGYTEAFF
TRBV4-2	TRBJ2-1	CASSQVLGTGEYNEQFF
TRBV7-3	TRBJ2-7	CASSLDSSGNYEQYF
TRBV20-1	TRBJ2-1	CSARGQGESYNEQFF